This T cell receptor (beta chain) was obtained from a study of post-analysis software for immune sequencing data. About the research overall: The disease courses spanned relapsing-remitting, secondary progressive and progressive-relapsing forms of multiple sclerosis. Findings and caveats of the study: Multiple sclerosis was associated with a significant reduction in normalized Chao1 diversity relative to controls. About 5 TRBV segments occurring more often in patients than controls included TRBV5-6, TRBV5-1 and TRBV20-1. Samples sharing a preparation batch grouped tightly together when assessed by F measure.

The J segment lost 6 bases and the V segment lost 1 base, leaving 6 bases of the junction unmatched. Germline values: CDR1 LGHDT, CDR2 YNNKEL (reference sequence). This CDR3 has 15 amino acids. TCR beta libraries were prepared from cDNA with unique molecular identifiers. MiXCR was run by TCRdb on the PCR reads, yielding one entry per CDR3 protein. The sample carries roughly 620,000 distinct CDR3 sequences, around 40% recorded once. Points on this clonotype: What it recognizes is unknown.

This clonotype was obtained from a girl aged 10 to 17 with multiple sclerosis. The sample was blood. The gene calls are TRBV3-1 and TRBJ2-1; 7 positions match TRBD2. CDR3 coding DNA: TGTGCCAGCAGCCAAGGGTCGGGGAGGGTCAATGAGCAGTTCTTC. Encoded protein: CASSQGSGRVNEQFF.